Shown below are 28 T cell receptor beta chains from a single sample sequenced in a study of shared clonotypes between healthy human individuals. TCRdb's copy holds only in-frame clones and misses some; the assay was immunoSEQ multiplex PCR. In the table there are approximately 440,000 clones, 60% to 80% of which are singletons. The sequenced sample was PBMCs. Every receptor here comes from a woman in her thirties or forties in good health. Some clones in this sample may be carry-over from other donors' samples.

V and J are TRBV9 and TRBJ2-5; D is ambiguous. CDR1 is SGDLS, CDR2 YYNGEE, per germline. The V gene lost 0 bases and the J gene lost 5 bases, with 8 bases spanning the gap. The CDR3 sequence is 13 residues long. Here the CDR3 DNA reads TGTGCCAGCAGCGTAGGTGGTGGGGAGACCCAGTACTTC. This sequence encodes CASSVGGGETQYF. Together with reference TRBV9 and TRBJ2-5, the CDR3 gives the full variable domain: DSGVTQTPKHLITATGQRVTLRCSPRSGDLSVYWYQQSLDQGLQFLIQYYNGEERAKGNILERFSAQQFPDLHSELNLSSLELGDSALYFCASSVGGGETQYFGPGTRLLVL.

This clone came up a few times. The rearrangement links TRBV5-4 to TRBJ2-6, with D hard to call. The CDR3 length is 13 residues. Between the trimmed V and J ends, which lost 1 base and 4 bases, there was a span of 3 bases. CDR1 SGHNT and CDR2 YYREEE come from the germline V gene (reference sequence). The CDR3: CASSLKGANVLTF. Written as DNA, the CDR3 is TGTGCCAGCAGCTTGAAAGGGGCCAACGTCCTGACTTTC.

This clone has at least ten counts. CDR3 loop: CASSYLQGADGYTF. CDR3 bases: TGTGCCAGCAGTTACCTGCAGGGGGCGGATGGCTACACCTTC. This chain links TRBV6-5 with TRBJ1-2; TRBD1 matches at 8 bases. Germline V CDR1 and CDR2: MNHEY, SVGAGI. The V segment lost 2 bases and the J segment 6 bases; nucleotides outside the gene matches: 5. The CDR3 has 14 residues.

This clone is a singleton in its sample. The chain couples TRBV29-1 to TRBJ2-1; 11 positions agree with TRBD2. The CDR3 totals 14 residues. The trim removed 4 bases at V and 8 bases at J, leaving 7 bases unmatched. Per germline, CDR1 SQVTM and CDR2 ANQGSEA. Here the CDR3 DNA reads TGCAGCGTTGGGTGGCTAGCGGGAGGTTATGAGCAGTTCTTC. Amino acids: CSVGWLAGGYEQFF.

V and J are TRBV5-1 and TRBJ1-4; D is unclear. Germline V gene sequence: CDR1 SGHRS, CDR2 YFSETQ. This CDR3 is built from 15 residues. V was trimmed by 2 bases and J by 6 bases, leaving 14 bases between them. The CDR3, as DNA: TGCGCCAGCAGCTTATCCTCCCCGAGCGATGAAAAACTGTTTTTT. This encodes CASSLSSPSDEKLFF.

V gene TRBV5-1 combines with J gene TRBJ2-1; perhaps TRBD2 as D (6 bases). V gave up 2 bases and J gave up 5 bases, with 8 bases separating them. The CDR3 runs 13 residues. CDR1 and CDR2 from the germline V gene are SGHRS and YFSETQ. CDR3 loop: CASSFGGNNEQFF. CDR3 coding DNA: TGCGCCAGCAGCTTCGGGGGAAACAATGAGCAGTTCTTC.

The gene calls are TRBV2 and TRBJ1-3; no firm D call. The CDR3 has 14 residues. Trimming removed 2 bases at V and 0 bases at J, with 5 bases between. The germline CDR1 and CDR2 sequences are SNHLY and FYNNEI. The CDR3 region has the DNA TGTGCCAGCAGTGAACAAAGCTCTGGAAACACCATATATTTT. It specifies CASSEQSSGNTIYF. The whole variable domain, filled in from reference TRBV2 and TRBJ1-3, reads EPEVTQTPSHQVTQMGQEVILRCVPISNHLYFYWYRQILGQKVEFLVSFYNNEISEKSEIFDDQFSVERPDGSNFTLKIRSTKLEDSAMYFCASSEQSSGNTIYFGEGSWLTVV.

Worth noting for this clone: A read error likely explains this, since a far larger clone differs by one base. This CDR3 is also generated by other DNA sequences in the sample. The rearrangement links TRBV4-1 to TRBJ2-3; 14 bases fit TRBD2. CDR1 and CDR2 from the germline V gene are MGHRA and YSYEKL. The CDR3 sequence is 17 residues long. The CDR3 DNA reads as TGCGCCAGCAGCTCTGGGACTAGCGGGAGTTGGGCAGATACGCAGTACTTT. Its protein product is CASSSGTSGSWADTQYF.

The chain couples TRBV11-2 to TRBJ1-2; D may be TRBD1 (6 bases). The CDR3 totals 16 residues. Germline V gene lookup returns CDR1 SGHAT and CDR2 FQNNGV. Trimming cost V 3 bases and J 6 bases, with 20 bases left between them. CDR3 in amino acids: CASSLLGAGVSHGYTF. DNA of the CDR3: TGTGCCAGCAGCTTGCTTGGGGCAGGGGTATCCCATGGCTACACCTTC. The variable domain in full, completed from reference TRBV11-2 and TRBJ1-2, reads EAGVAQSPRYKIIEKRQSVAFWCNPISGHATLYWYQQILGQGPKLLIQFQNNGVVDDSQLPKDRFSAERLKGVDSTLKIQPAKLEDSAVYLCASSLLGAGVSHGYTFGSGTRLTVV.

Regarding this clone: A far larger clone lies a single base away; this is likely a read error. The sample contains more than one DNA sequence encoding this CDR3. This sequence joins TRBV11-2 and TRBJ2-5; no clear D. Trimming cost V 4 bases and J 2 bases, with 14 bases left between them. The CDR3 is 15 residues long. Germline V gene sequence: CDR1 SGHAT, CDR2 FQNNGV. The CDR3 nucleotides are TGTGCCAGCAGCTCCTCCGGTGCACCTCAAGAGACCCAGTACTTC. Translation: CASSSSGAPQETQYF.

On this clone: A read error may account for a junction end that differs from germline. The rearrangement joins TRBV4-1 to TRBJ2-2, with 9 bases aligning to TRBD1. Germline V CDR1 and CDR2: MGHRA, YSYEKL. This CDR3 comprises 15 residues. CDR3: CASRDRGRSTGELSF. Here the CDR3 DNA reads TGCGCCAGCAGGGACAGGGGAAGGAGCACCGGGGAGCTGTCTTTT.

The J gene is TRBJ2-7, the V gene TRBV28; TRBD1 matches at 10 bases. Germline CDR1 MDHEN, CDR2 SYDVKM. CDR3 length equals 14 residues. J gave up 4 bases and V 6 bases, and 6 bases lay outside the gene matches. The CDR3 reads CASRRTGGSYEQYF. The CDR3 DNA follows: TGTGCCAGCAGGAGGACAGGGGGATCGTACGAGCAGTACTTC.

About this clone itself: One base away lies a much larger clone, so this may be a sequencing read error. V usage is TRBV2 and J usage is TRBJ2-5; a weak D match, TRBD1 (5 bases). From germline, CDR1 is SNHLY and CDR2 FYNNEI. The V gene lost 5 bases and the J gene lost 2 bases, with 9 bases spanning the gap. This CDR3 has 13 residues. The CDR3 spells CASSQGKQETQYF. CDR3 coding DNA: TGTGCCAGCAGTCAGGGCAAACAAGAGACCCAGTACTTC.

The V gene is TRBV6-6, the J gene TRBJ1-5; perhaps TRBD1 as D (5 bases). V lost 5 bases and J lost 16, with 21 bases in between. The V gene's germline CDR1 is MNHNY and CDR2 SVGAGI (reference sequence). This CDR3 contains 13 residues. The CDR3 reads CASSPPGVEIIHF. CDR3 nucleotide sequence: TGTGCCAGCAGTCCACCGGGGGTCGAGATTATCCATTTT.

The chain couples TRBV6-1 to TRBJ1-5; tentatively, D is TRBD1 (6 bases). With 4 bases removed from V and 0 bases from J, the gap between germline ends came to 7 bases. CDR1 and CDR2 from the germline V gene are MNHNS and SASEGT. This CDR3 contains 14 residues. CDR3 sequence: CASSGRGSNQPQHF. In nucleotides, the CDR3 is TGTGCCAGCAGTGGCAGGGGTAGCAATCAGCCCCAGCATTTT.

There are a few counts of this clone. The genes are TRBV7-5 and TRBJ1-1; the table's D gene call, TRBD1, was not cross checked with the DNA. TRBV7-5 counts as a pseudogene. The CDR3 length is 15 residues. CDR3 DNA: TGTGCCAGAAGCGAGCAGGGGTGCATGAGCACTGAAGCTTTCTTT. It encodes CARSEQGCMSTEAFF.

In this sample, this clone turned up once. This chain's CDR3 is CASRRESETQYF. The CDR3 DNA sequence: TGTGCCAGCCGACGGGAAAGTGAGACCCAGTACTTC. This rearrangement joins TRBV2 to TRBJ2-5, with D maybe TRBD2 (5 bases). Trimming left V 8 bases short and J 5 bases short, with 12 bases between. Germline lookup yields CDR1 SNHLY and CDR2 FYNNEI. The CDR3 has 12 residues.

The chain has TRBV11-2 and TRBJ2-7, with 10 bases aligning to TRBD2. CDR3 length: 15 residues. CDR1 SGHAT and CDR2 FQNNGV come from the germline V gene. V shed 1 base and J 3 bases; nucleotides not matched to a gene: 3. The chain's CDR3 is CASSLGTSGLYEQYF. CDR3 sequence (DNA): TGTGCCAGCAGCTTAGGGACTAGCGGACTCTACGAGCAGTACTTC.

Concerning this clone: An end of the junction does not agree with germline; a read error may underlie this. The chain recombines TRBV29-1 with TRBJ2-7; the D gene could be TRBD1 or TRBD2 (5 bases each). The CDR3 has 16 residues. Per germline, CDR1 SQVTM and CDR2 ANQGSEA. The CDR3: CSVDLSVPGRTYGQYF. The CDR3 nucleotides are TGCAGCGTTGACTTATCGGTTCCGGGACGAACTTACGGGCAGTACTTC.

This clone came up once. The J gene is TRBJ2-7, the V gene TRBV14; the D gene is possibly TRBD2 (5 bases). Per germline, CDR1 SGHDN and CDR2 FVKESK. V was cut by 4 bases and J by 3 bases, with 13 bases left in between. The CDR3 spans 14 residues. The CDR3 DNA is TGTGCCAGCAGCCGATCGGACGGGAACTACGAGCAGTACTTC. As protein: CASSRSDGNYEQYF.

CDR3 region: CASSTGHEQYF. The CDR3 region has the DNA TGTGCCAGCAGCACAGGCCACGAGCAGTACTTC. This chain uses TRBV5-4 with TRBJ2-7; TRBD1 might be the D (5 bases). Looked up from germline, CDR1 is SGHNT and CDR2 is YYREEE (reference sequence). V lost 4 bases, J lost 5 bases, and 7 bases lay in between. This CDR3 comprises 11 residues.

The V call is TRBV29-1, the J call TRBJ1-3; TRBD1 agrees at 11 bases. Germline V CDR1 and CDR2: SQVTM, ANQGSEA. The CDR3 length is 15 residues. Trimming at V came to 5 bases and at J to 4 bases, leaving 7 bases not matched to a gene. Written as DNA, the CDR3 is TGCAGCGTTAGCCCGGGACAGGGGGTGGGAAACACCATATATTTT. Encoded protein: CSVSPGQGVGNTIYF.

CDR3 in DNA: TGTGCCAGCAGCTTAGCCGCCGGGGGCGCCGGGGAGCTGTTTTTT. Protein product: CASSLAAGGAGELFF. The V call is TRBV7-6, the J call TRBJ2-2; D might be TRBD1 or TRBD2, each matching 6 bases. This CDR3 region has 15 residues. CDR1 SGHVS and CDR2 FNYEAQ come from the germline V gene. The V end lost 0 bases, the J end lost 6 bases, and 11 bases lay between the germline ends.

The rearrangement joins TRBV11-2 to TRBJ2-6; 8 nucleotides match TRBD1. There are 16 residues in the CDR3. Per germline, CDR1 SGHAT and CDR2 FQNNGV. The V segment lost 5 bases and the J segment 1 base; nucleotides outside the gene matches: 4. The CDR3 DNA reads TGTGCCAGCAGCCCGACAGGGGTTTCTGGGGCCAACGTCCTGACTTTC. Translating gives CASSPTGVSGANVLTF. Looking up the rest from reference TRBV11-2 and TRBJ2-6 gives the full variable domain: EAGVAQSPRYKIIEKRQSVAFWCNPISGHATLYWYQQILGQGPKLLIQFQNNGVVDDSQLPKDRFSAERLKGVDSTLKIQPAKLEDSAVYLCASSPTGVSGANVLTFGAGSRLTVL.

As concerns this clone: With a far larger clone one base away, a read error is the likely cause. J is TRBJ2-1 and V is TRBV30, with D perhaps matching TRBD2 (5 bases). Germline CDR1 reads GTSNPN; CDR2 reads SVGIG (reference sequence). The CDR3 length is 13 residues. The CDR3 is CVWSVGLANEQFF. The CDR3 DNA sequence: TGTGTCTGGAGTGTGGGCCTAGCCAATGAGCAGTTCTTC.

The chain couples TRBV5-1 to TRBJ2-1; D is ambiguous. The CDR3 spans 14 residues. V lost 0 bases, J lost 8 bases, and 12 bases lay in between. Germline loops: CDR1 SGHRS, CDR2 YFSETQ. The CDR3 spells CASSLVRGSDEQFF. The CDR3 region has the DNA TGCGCCAGCAGCTTGGTACGTGGTTCAGATGAGCAGTTCTTC.

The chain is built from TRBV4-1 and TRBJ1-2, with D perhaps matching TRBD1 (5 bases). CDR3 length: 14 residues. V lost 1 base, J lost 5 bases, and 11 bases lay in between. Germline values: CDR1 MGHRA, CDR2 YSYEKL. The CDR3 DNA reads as TGCGCCAGCAGCCAAGGTGGTGGGGGTTATGGCTACACCTTC. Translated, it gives CASSQGGGGYGYTF.

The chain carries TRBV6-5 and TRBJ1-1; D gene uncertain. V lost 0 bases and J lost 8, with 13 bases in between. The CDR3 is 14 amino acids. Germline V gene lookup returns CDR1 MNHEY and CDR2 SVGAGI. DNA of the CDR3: TGTGCCAGCAGTTACTCGTTCGGGGTCGTAGAAGCTTTCTTT. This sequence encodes CASSYSFGVVEAFF.